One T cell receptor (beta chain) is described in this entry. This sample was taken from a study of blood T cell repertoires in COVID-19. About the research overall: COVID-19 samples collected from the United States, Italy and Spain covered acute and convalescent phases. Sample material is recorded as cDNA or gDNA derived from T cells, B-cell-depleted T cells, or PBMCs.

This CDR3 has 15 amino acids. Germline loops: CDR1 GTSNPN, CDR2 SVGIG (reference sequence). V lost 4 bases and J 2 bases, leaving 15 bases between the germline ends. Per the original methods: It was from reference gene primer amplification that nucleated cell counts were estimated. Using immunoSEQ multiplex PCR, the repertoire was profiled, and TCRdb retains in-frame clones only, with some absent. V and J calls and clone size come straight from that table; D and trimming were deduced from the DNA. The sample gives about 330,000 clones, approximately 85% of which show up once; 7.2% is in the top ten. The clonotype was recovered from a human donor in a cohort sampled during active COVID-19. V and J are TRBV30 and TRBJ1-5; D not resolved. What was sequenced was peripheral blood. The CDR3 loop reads CAWKGSGLGNQPQHF. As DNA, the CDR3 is TGTGCCTGGAAGGGTTCGGGATTAGGCAATCAGCCCCAGCATTTT.